Sequencing of this T cell receptor beta chain was carried out in a study of blood T cells in healthy people across ages. Study outcomes and limitations: Because donor CMV status was unknown, expanded clonotype changes were possibly confounded.

Trimming took off 0 bases at V and 3 bases at J, with 12 bases between the two ends. The length of the CDR3 is 15 residues. The V gene's germline CDR1 is LGHNA and CDR2 YSLEER. Those donating, healthy Caucasian individuals from Russia, were aged about 6 to 90. Isolated PBMCs totaled at least 6.5 million in each sample. A note on this clonotype: Its antigen remains unknown.

The use of a sample-barcoded 5' primer and a J-beta primer mix characterized a second PCR of roughly 6 to 11 cycles. TCRdb recomputed calls from the 5' RACE reads with MiXCR, one row per CDR3 protein. The sample holds over 1,200,000 distinct CDR3 sequences, around 59% seen once. The V gene is TRBV4-3, the J gene TRBJ2-7; D gene ambiguous. The sample was blood. The receptor was isolated from a man aged 18 to 29 in good health. CDR3 DNA: TGCGCCAGCAGCCAAGATTCGTACAGTCTCTACGAGCAGTACTTC. Protein: CASSQDSYSLYEQYF.